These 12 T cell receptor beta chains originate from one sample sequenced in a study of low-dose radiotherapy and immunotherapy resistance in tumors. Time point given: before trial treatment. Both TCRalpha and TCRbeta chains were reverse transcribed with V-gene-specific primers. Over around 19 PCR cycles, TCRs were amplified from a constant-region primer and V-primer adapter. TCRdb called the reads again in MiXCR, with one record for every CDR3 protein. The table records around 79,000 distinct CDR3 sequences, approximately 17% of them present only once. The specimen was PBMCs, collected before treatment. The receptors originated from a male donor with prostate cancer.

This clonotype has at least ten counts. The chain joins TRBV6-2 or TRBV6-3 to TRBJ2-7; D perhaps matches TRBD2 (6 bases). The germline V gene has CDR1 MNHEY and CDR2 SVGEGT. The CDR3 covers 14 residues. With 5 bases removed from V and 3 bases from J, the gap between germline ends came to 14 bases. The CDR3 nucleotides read TGTGCCAGCAGTCGGCGGGGACCGGGCTACGAGCAGTACTTC. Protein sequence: CASSRRGPGYEQYF.

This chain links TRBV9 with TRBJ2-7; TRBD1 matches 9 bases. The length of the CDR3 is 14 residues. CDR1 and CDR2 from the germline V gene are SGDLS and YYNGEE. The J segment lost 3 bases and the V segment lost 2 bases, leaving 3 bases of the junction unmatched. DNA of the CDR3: TGTGCCAGCAGCGTTAGGGACAGGGTCTACGAGCAGTACTTC. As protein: CASSVRDRVYEQYF. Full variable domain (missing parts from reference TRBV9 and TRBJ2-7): DSGVTQTPKHLITATGQRVTLRCSPRSGDLSVYWYQQSLDQGLQFLIQYYNGEERAKGNILERFSAQQFPDLHSELNLSSLELGDSALYFCASSVRDRVYEQYFGPGTRLTVT.

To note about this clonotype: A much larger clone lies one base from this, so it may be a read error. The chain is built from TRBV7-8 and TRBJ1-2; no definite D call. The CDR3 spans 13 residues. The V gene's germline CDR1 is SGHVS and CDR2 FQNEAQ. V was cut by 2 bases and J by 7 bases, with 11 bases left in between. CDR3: CASSLSELVGYTF. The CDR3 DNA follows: TGTGCCAGCAGCTTATCTGAGCTGGTTGGCTACACCTTC.

CDR3 protein: CASRIATDTQYF. For the CDR3, the DNA is TGTGCCAGCAGGATAGCCACAGATACGCAGTATTTT. The rearrangement uses TRBV28 and TRBJ2-3; unclear D gene. Germline V lookup: CDR1 MDHEN, CDR2 SYDVKM. The V and J ends lost 6 bases and 2 bases respectively, with 6 bases between them. The CDR3 is 12 residues long.

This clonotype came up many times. CDR3 DNA sequence: TGTGCCAGCAGCTTATCGACTAGGAACTACGAGCAGTACTTC. This translates into CASSLSTRNYEQYF. The genes are TRBV7-9 and TRBJ2-7, with D perhaps TRBD2 (6 bases). CDR3 length: 14 amino acids. Germline V gene lookup returns CDR1 SEHNR and CDR2 FQNEAQ (reference sequence). The V gene lost 2 bases and the J gene lost 3 bases, with 11 bases spanning the gap.

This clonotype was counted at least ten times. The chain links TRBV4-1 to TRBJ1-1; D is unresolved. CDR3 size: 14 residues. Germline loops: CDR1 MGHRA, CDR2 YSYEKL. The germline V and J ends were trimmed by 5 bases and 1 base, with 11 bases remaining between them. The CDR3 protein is CASSGRTENTEAFF. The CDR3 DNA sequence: TGCGCCAGCAGCGGAAGGACGGAGAACACTGAAGCTTTCTTT.

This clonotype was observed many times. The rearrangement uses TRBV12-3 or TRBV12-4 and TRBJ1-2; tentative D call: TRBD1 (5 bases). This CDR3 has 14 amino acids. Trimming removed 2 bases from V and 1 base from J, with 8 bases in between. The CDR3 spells CASSLTGVNYGYTF. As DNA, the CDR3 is TGTGCCAGCAGTTTAACAGGAGTTAACTATGGCTACACCTTC.

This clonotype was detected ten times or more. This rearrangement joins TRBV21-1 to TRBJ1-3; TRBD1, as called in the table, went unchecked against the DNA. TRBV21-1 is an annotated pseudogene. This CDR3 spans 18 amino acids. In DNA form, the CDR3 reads TGTGCCAGCAGCTGTTTTGGGACGATACTCGACTCTGGAAACACCATATATTTT. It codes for CASSCFGTILDSGNTIYF.

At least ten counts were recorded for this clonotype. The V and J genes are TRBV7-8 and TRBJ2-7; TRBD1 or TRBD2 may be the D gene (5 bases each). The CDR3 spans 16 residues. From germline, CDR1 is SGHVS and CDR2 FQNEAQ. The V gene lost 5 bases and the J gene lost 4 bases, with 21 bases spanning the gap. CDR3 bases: TGTGCCAGCAGCGAAAAAATCGTCGGGGCTAATTACGAGCAGTACTTC. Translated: CASSEKIVGANYEQYF.

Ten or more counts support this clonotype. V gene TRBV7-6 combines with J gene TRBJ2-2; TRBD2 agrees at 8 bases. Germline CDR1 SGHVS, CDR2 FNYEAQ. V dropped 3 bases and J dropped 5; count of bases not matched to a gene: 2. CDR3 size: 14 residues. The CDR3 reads CASSFSGRTGELFF. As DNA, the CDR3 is TGTGCCAGCAGCTTCAGCGGGAGAACCGGGGAGCTGTTTTTT.

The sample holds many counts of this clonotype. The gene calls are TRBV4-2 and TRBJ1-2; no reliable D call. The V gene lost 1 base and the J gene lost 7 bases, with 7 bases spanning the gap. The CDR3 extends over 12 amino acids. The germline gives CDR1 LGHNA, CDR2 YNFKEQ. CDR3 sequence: CASSQVGPGYTF. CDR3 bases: TGTGCCAGCAGCCAAGTGGGTCCTGGCTACACCTTC.

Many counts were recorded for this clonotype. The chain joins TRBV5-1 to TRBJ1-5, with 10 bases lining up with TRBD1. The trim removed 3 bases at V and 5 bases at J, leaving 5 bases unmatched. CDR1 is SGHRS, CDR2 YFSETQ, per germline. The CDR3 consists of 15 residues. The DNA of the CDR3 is TGCGCCAGCAGCTCATCAGGACAGGGGGATCAGCCCCAGCATTTT. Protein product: CASSSSGQGDQPQHF.